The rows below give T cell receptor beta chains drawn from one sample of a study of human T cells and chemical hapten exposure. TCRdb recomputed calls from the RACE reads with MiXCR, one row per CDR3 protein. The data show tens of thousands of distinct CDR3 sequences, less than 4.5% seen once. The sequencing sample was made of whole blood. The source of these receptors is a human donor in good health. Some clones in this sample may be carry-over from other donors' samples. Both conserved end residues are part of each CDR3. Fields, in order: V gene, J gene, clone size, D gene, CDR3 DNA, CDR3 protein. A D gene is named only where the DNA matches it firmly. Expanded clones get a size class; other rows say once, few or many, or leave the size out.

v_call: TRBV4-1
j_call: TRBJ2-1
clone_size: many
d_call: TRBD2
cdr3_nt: TGCGCCAGCAGCCCGGGACTAGCGGGAGAGCGGTTCTTC
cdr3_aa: CASSPGLAGERFF

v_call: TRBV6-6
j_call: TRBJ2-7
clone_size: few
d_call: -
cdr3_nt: TGTGCCAGCAAAGGCGGGTCTGGACACGAGCAGTACTTC
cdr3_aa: CASKGGSGHEQYF

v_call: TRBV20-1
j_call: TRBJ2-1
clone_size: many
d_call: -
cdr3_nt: TGCAGTGCTCCGACCGGCCTCGAGCAGTTCTTC
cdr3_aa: CSAPTGLEQFF

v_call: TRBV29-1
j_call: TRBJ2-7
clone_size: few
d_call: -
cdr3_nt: TGCAGCGTTGATGGGGCAGGGTCCTACGAGCAGTACTTC
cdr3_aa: CSVDGAGSYEQYF

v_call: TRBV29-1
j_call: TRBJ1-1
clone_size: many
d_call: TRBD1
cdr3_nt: TGCAGCGTCACCGGGACAGAAGGAGCTTTCTTT
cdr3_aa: CSVTGTEGAFF

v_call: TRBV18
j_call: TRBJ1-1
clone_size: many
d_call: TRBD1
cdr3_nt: TGTGCCAGCTCACCGGGACAGGGGCGGACTGAAGCTTTCTTT
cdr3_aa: CASSPGQGRTEAFF

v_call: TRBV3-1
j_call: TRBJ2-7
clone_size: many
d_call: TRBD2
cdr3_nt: TGTGCCAGCAGCCCTGGAGCGGGGGGGGTACGCGAGCAGTACTTC
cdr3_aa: CASSPGAGGVREQYF

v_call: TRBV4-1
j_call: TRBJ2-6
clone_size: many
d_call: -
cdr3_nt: TGCGCCAGCAGCCAAGATAGAGGACAGTCCTCTGGGGCCAACGTCCTGACTTTC
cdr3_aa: CASSQDRGQSSGANVLTF

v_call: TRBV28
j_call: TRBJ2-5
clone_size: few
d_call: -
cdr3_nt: TGTGCCAGCAGTTGGGAGAGGGACAAAGGGGGTGAGACCCAGTACTTC
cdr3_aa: CASSWERDKGGETQYF

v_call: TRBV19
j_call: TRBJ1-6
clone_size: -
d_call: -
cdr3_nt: TGTGCCAGTAGTACCGGGAATTCACCCCACCACTTT
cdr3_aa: CASSTGNSPHHF

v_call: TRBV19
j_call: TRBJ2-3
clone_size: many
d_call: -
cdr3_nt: TGTGCCAGTAATCAACAGGGAGCAACAGATACGCAGTATTTT
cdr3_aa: CASNQQGATDTQYF

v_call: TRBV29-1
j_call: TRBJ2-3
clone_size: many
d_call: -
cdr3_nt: TGCAGCGTACCCGGAACAGATACGCAGTATTTT
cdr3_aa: CSVPGTDTQYF

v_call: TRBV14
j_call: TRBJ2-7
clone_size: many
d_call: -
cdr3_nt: TGTGCCAGCAGCCGGGGGGGCAGACAGACCTACGAGCAGTACTTC
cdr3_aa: CASSRGGRQTYEQYF

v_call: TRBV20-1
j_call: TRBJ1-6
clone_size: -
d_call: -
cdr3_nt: TGCAGTGCTAGGGACAGCGGCTATTCACCCCTCCACTTT
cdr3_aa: CSARDSGYSPLHF

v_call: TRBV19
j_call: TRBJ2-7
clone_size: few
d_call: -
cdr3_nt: TGTGCCAGTAGTTACCAGGGGACCTACGAGCAGTACTTC
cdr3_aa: CASSYQGTYEQYF

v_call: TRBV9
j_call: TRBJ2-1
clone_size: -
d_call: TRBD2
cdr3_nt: TGTGCCAGCAGCGTAGTAGATAGCGGGAGGGTTGGGAATGAGCAGTTCTTC
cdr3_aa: CASSVVDSGRVGNEQFF

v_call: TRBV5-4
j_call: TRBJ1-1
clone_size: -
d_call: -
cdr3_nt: TGTGCCAGCAGCCTTTCAGGGGCCCTGAACACTGAAGCTTTCTTT
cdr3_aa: CASSLSGALNTEAFF

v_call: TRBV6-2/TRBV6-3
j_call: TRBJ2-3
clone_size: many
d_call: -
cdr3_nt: TGTGCCAGCAGCGGAGCCGATACGCAGTATTTT
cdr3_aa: CASSGADTQYF

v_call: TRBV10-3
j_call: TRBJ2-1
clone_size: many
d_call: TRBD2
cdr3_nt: TGTGCCATCAGTGAGTCAATCAGACTAGCGGGAGGTTCCTACAATGAGCAGTTCTTC
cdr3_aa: CAISESIRLAGGSYNEQFF

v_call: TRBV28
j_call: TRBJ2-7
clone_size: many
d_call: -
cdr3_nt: TGTGCCAGCAAATACAGGGCGGTCGTTAACGAGCAGTACTTC
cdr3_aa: CASKYRAVVNEQYF